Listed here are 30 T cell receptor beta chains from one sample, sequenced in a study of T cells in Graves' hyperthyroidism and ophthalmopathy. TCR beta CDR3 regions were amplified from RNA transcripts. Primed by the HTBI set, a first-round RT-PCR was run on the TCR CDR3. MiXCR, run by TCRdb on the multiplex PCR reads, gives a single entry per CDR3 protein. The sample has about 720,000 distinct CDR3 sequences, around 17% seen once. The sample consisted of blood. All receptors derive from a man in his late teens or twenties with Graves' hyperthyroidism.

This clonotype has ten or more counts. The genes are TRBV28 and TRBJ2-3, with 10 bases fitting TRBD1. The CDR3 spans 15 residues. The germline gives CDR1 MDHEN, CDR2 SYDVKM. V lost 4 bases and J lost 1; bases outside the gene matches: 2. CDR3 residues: CASSSGTGGTDTQYF. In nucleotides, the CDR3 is TGTGCCAGCAGTTCCGGGACAGGGGGCACAGATACGCAGTATTTT.

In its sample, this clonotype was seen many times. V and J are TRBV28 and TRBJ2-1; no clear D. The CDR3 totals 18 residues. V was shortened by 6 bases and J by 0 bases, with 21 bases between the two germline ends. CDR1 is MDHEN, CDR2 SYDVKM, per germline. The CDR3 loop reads CASRMTGLAKSSYNEQFF. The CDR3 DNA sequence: TGTGCCAGCAGAATGACCGGCTTAGCCAAGAGCTCCTACAATGAGCAGTTCTTC.

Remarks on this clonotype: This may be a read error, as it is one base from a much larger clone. CDR3 sequence reads: CASGSPDRADYGYTF. As DNA, the CDR3 is TGTGCCAGCGGCTCCCCCGACAGGGCCGACTATGGCTACACCTTC. The chain joins TRBV12-3 or TRBV12-4 to TRBJ1-2, with TRBD1 matching 7 bases. The CDR3 covers 15 residues. V lost 8 bases to trimming and J lost 3 bases; unmatched junction nucleotides: 12.

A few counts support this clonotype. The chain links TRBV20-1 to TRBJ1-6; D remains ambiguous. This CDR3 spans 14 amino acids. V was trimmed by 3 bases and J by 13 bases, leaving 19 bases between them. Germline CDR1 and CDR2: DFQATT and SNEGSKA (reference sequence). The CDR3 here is CSASTGPPFSPLHF. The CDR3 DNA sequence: TGCAGTGCTAGCACCGGGCCCCCTTTTTCGCCCCTCCACTTT.

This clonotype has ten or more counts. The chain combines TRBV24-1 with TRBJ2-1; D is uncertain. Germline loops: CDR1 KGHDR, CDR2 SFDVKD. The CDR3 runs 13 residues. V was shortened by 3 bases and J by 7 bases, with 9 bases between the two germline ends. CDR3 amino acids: CATSDPYTNEQFF. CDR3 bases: TGTGCCACCAGTGATCCTTACACAAATGAGCAGTTCTTC.

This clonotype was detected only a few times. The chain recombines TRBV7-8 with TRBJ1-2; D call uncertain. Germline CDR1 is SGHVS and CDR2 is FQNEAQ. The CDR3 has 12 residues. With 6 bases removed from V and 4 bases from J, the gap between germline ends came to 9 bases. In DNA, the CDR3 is TGTGCCAGCAGACCCCTGGGCTATGGCTACACCTTC. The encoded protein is CASRPLGYGYTF. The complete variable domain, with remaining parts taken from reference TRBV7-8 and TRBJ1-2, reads GAGVSQSPRYKVAKRGQDVALRCDPISGHVSLFWYQQALGQGPEFLTYFQNEAQLDKSGLPSDRFFAERPEGSVSTLKIQRTQQEDSAVYLCASRPLGYGYTFGSGTRLTVV.

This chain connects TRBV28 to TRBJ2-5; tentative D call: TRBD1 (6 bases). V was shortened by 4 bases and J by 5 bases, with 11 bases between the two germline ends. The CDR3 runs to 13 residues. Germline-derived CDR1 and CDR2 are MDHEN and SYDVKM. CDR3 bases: TGTGCCAGCAGTTATTCAGGGGCCGAGACCCAGTACTTC. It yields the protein CASSYSGAETQYF. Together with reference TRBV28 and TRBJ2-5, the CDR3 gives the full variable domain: DVKVTQSSRYLVKRTGEKVFLECVQDMDHENMFWYRQDPGLGLRLIYFSYDVKMKEKGDIPEGYSVSREKKERFSLILESASTNQTSMYLCASSYSGAETQYFGPGTRLLVL.

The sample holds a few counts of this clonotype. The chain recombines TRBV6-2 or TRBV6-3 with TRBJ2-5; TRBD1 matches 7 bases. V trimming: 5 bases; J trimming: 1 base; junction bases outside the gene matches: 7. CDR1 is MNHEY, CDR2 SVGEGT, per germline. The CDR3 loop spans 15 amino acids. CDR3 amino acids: CASSQGQLVQETQYF. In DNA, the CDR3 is TGTGCCAGCAGTCAGGGACAGCTCGTCCAAGAGACCCAGTACTTC.

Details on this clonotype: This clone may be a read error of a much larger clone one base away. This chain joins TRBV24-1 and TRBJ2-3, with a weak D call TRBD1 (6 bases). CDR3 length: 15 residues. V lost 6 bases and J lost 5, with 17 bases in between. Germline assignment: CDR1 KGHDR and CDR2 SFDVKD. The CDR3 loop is CATSTVQGNIDTQYF. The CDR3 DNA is TGTGCCACCAGTACCGTACAGGGTAACATAGATACGCAGTATTTT.

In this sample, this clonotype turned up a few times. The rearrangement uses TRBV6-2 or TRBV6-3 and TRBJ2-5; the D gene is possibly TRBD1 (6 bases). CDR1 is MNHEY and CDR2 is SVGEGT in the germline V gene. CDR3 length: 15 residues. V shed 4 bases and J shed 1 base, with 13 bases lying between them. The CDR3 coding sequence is TGTGCCAGCAGTTTGGGACACCCGACCCAAGAGACCCAGTACTTC. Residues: CASSLGHPTQETQYF.

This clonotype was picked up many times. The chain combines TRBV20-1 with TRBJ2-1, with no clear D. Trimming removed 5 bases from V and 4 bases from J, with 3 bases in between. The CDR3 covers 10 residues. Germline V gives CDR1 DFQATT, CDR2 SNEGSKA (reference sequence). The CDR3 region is CSAGYNEQFF. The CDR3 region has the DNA TGCAGTGCTGGGTACAATGAGCAGTTCTTC.

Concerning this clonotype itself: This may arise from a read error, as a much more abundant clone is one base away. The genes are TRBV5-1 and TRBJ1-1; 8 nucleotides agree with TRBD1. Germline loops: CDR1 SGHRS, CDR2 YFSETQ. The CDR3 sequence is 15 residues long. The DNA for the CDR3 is TGCGCCAGCAGCCCCCGACAGGGGCCGCGCACTGATGCTTTCTTT. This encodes CASSPRQGPRTDAFF. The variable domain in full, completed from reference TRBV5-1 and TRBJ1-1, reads KAGVTQTPRYLIKTRGQQVTLSCSPISGHRSVSWYQQTPGQGLQFLFEYFSETQRNKGNFPGRFSGRQFSNSRSEMNVSTLELGDSALYLCASSPRQGPRTDAFFGQGTRLTVV.

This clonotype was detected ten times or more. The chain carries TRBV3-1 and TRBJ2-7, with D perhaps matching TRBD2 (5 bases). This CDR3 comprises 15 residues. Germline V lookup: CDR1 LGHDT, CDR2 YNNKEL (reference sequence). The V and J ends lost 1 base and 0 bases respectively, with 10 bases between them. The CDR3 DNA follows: TGTGCCAGCAGCCAAGGGCAGCGGAGCTCCTACGAGCAGTACTTC. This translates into CASSQGQRSSYEQYF.

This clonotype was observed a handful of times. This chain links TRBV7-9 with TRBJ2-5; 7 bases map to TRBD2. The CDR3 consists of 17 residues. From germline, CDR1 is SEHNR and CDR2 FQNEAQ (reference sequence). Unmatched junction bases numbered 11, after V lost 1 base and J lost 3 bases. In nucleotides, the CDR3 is TGTGCCAGCAGCTTAGACGCTAGCGGACTCGATAAAGAGACCCAGTACTTC. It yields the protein CASSLDASGLDKETQYF. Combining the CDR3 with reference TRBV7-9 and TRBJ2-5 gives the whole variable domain DTGVSQNPRHKITKRGQNVTFRCDPISEHNRLYWYRQTLGQGPEFLTYFQNEAQLEKSRLLSDRFSAERPKGSFSTLEIQRTEQGDSAMYLCASSLDASGLDKETQYFGPGTRLLVL.

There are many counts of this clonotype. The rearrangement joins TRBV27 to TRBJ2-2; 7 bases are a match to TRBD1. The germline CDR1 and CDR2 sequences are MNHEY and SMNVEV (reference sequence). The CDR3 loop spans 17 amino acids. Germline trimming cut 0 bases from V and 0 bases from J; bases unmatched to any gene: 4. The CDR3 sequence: CASSLSPGGSNTGELFF. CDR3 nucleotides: TGTGCCAGCAGTTTATCCCCAGGGGGATCGAACACCGGGGAGCTGTTTTTT.

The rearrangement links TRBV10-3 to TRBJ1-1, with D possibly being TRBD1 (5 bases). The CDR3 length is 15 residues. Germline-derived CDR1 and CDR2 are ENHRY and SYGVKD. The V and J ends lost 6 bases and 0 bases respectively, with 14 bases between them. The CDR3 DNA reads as TGTGCCATCAGGGGACGAACACTTATGAACACTGAAGCTTTCTTT. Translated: CAIRGRTLMNTEAFF.

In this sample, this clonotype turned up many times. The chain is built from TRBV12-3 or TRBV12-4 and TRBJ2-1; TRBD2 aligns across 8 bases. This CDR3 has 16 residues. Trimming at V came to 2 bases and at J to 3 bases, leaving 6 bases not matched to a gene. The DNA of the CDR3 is TGTGCCAGCAGTTTACCCCAGAGCGGGGGCTACAATGAGCAGTTCTTC. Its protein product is CASSLPQSGGYNEQFF.

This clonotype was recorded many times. CDR3 in DNA: TGTGCCAGCAGTTTTTTAAGAAAAGAGACCCAGTACTTC. It translates to CASSFLRKETQYF. The chain is built from TRBV12-3 or TRBV12-4 and TRBJ2-5; D gene ambiguous. This CDR3 has 13 residues. Trimming cost V 3 bases and J 3 bases, with 8 bases left between them.

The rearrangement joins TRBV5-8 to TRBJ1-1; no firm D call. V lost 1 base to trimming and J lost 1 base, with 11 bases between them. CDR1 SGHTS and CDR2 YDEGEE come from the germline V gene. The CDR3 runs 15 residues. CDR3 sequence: CASSLHGIRNTEAFF. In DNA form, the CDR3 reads TGTGCCAGCAGCTTGCACGGAATCCGGAACACTGAAGCTTTCTTT.

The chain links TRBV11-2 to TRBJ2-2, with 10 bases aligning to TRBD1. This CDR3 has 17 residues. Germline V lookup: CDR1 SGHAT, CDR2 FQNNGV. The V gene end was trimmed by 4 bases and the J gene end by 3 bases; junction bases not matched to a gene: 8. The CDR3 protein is CASSSVGQGIYTGELFF. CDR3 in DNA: TGTGCCAGCAGCTCCGTGGGACAGGGGATTTACACCGGGGAGCTGTTTTTT.

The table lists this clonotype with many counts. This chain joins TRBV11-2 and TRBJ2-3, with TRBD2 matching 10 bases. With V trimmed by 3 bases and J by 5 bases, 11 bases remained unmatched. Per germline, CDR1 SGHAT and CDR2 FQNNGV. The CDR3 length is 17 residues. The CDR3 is CASSFGFLAGEVDTQYF. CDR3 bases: TGTGCCAGCAGCTTCGGATTCCTAGCGGGAGAGGTAGATACGCAGTATTTT.

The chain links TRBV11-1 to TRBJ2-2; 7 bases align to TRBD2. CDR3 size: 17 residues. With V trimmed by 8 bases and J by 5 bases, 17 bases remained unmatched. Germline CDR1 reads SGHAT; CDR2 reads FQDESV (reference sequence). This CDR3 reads CASDGRRITGGTGELFF. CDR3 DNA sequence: TGTGCCAGCGACGGGAGAAGGATCACCGGGGGGACCGGGGAGCTGTTTTTT.

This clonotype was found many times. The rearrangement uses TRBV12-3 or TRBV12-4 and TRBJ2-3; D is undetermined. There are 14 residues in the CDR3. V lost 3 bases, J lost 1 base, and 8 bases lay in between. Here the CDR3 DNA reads TGTGCCAGCAGTTTTTGGCAGGGCACAGATACGCAGTATTTT. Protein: CASSFWQGTDTQYF.

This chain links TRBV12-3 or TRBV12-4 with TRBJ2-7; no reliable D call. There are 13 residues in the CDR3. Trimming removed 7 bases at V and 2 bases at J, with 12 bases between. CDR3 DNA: TGTGCCAGCACCCCCCCCGGAGCCTACGAGCAGTACTTC. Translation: CASTPPGAYEQYF.

CDR3 loop: CASSEVGDAYGYTF. The DNA for the CDR3 is TGTGCCAGCAGTGAAGTAGGGGACGCCTATGGCTACACCTTC. V is TRBV6-1 and J is TRBJ1-2; weak D call: TRBD1 (5 bases). Germline V gene data show CDR1 as MNHNS and CDR2 as SASEGT. This CDR3 has 14 residues. With 1 base removed from V and 4 bases from J, the gap between germline ends came to 10 bases.

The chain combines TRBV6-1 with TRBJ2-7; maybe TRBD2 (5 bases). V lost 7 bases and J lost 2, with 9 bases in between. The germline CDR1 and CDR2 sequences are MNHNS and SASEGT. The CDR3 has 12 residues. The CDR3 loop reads CASTEGPYEQYF. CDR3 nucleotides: TGTGCCAGCACCGAGGGCCCCTACGAGCAGTACTTC.

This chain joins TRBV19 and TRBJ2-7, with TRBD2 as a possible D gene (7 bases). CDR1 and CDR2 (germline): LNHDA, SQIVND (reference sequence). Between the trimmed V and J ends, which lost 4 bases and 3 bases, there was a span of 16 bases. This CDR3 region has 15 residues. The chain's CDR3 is CASSKGGFYLYEQYF. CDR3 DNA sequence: TGTGCCAGTAGTAAGGGGGGGTTTTATCTCTACGAGCAGTACTTC.

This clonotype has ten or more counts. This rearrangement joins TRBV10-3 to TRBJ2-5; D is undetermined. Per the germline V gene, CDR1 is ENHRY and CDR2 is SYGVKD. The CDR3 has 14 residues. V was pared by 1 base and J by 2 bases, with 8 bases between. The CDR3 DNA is TGTGCCATCAGTGAGTTAGGAGAGCAAGAGACCCAGTACTTC. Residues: CAISELGEQETQYF.

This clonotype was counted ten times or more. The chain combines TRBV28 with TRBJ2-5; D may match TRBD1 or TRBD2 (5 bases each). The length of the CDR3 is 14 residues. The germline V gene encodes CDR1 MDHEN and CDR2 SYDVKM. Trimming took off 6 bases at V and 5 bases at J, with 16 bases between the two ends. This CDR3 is CASSWGRPPETQYF. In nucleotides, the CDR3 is TGTGCCAGCAGCTGGGGGAGACCCCCGGAGACCCAGTACTTC.

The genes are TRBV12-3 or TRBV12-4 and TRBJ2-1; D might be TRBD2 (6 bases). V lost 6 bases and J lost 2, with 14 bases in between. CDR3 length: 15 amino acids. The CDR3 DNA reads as TGTGCCAGCAGACTAGCACGCCGCCCCTACAATGAGCAGTTCTTC. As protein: CASRLARRPYNEQFF.